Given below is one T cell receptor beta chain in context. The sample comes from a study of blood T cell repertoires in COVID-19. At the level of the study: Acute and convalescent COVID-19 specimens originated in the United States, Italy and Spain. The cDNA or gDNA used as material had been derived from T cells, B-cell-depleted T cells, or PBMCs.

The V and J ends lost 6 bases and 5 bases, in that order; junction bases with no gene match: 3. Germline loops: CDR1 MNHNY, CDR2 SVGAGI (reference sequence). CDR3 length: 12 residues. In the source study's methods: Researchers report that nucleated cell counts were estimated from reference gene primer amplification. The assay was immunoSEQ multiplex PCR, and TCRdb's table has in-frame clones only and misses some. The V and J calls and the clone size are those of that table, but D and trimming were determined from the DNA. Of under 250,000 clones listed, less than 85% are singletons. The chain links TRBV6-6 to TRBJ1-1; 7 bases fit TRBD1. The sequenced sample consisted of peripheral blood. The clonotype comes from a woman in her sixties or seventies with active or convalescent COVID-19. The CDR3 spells CASRPQGTEAFF. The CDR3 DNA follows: TGTGCCAGCAGACCACAGGGGACTGAAGCTTTCTTT.